This T cell receptor beta chain was identified in a study of T cell responses to AZD1222 COVID-19 vaccine. Study-level points and caveats: Vaccine-related CD4 TCRs covered spike, predominating at 160-218 and 743-854.

The CDR3 contains 15 residues. In germline, CDR1 is SGHRS, CDR2 YFSETQ. V lost 0 bases to trimming and J lost 2 bases, with 10 bases between them. Here immunoSEQ multiplex PCR was the method, and the copy in TCRdb shows in-frame clones only, minus some. The sample includes about 120,000 clones, roughly 91% of them seen just once. As regards this clone: Its specificity is not known.

The chain couples TRBV5-1 to TRBJ2-3; D possibly corresponds to TRBD2 (6 bases). This TCR was recovered from an adult who received the AZD1222 COVID-19 vaccine. Sequenced material: peripheral blood, taken 28 days after the second AZD1222 dose. The CDR3 nucleotides are TGCGCCAGCAGCTTGGTTAGCGGTCCCACAGATACGCAGTATTTT. Its protein is CASSLVSGPTDTQYF.